One and the same sample provided the 29 T cell receptor beta chains below, sequenced in a study of technical replicates of blood from several donors. The table came from immunoSEQ multiplex PCR; TCRdb's copy has only in-frame clones and leaves some out. In the table there are 79,000 or so clones, 95% to 98% of which are singletons. Sequencing used T cells isolated from PBMCs. These receptors were collected from a human donor in good health.

The chain couples TRBV19 to TRBJ2-7; TRBD2 agrees at 8 bases. Germline-derived CDR1 and CDR2 are LNHDA and SQIVND (reference sequence). The CDR3 loop spans 14 amino acids. V was pared by 3 bases and J by 3 bases, with 4 bases of the junction left unmatched. CDR3 loop: CASSISGTIYEQYF. The CDR3 DNA follows: TGTGCCAGTAGTATTAGCGGGACAATCTACGAGCAGTACTTC.

V gene TRBV6-6 combines with J gene TRBJ2-7, with 7 nucleotides matching TRBD2. The CDR3 runs to 13 residues. Germline values: CDR1 MNHNY, CDR2 SVGAGI (reference sequence). V was clipped by 6 bases and J by 7 bases; unmatched bases: 9. This chain's CDR3 is CASSSSPGGEQYF. The CDR3 bases are TGTGCCAGCAGCTCCTCGCCCGGGGGGGAGCAGTACTTC.

The chain recombines TRBV7-9 with TRBJ2-7; 7 nucleotides agree with TRBD2. Germline loops: CDR1 SEHNR, CDR2 FQNEAQ (reference sequence). CDR3 length equals 16 residues. Trimming cost V 3 bases and J 4 bases; bases outside gene matches: 12. The CDR3 DNA follows: TGTGCCAGCAGCTTGAGCGGGGTCCTCGACAAATACGAGCAGTACTTC. This gives the protein CASSLSGVLDKYEQYF.

The chain carries TRBV5-1 and TRBJ2-6; tentative D call: TRBD1 (6 bases). Germline lookup yields CDR1 SGHRS and CDR2 YFSETQ. The CDR3 is 16 residues long. The germline V and J ends were trimmed by 1 base and 6 bases, with 14 bases remaining between them. The CDR3 spells CASSLNGGMVANVLTF. The DNA for the CDR3 is TGCGCCAGCAGCTTGAATGGGGGCATGGTGGCCAACGTCCTGACTTTC.

V is TRBV7-8 and J is TRBJ2-7; 10 nucleotides line up with TRBD1. The CDR3 sequence is 15 residues long. V was pared by 1 base and J by 6 bases, with 6 bases of the junction left unmatched. CDR1 is SGHVS, CDR2 FQNEAQ, per germline. CDR3 amino acids: CASSLDRDRGFEQYF. As DNA, the CDR3 is TGTGCCAGCAGCTTAGACCGGGACAGGGGCTTCGAGCAGTACTTC. Using reference TRBV7-8 and TRBJ2-7 for the parts outside the CDR3, the full variable domain is GAGVSQSPRYKVAKRGQDVALRCDPISGHVSLFWYQQALGQGPEFLTYFQNEAQLDKSGLPSDRFFAERPEGSVSTLKIQRTQQEDSAVYLCASSLDRDRGFEQYFGPGTRLTVT.

The V gene is TRBV2, the J gene TRBJ2-3, with D possibly TRBD2 on 6 matching bases. V lost 6 bases, J lost 0 bases, and 22 bases lay in between. The CDR3 is 18 residues long. Germline lookup yields CDR1 SNHLY and CDR2 FYNNEI. The CDR3 DNA reads as TGTGCCAGCAGAAAAGTGGGACCGGGACTCACTAGCACAGATACGCAGTATTTT. It specifies CASRKVGPGLTSTDTQYF.

V and J are TRBV4-1 and TRBJ2-1; 9 bases fit TRBD1. Germline V gene data show CDR1 as MGHRA and CDR2 as YSYEKL. The CDR3 is made up of 15 amino acids. Trimming took 4 bases from V and 3 from J; bases not matched to a gene: 4. The chain's CDR3 is CASSLRTGVYNEQFF. The CDR3, as DNA: TGCGCCAGCAGCCTACGGACAGGGGTCTACAATGAGCAGTTCTTC.

This chain joins TRBV2 and TRBJ2-1, with 10 bases lining up with TRBD2. Trimming at V came to 3 bases and at J to 14 bases, leaving 1 base not matched to a gene. Germline assignment: CDR1 SNHLY and CDR2 FYNNEI. The CDR3 length is 11 residues. CDR3: CASSDSGREFF. For the CDR3, the DNA is TGTGCCAGCAGTGACAGCGGGAGGGAGTTCTTC.

The chain is built from TRBV6-1 and TRBJ2-5; D gene uncertain. V gave up 9 bases and J gave up 2 bases, with 13 bases separating them. Germline loops: CDR1 MNHNS, CDR2 SASEGT. The CDR3 runs to 13 residues. The CDR3 DNA reads as TGTGCCAGTTGGTTGCAGTTACAAGAGACCCAGTACTTC. It is translated as CASWLQLQETQYF.

This sequence joins TRBV28 and TRBJ1-2; D gene ambiguous. V was shortened by 2 bases and J by 4 bases, with 5 bases between the two germline ends. The CDR3 length is 12 residues. Germline loops: CDR1 MDHEN, CDR2 SYDVKM. The DNA for the CDR3 is TGTGCCAGCAGTTTAGGCAGCTATGGCTACACCTTC. This sequence encodes CASSLGSYGYTF.

V and J are TRBV11-2 and TRBJ1-2; 11 bases align to TRBD1. The CDR3 contains 15 residues. V was pared by 1 base and J by 4 bases, with 2 bases of the junction left unmatched. Germline CDR1 is SGHAT and CDR2 is FQNNGV. As DNA, the CDR3 is TGTGCCAGCAGCTTAGGGGACAGGGGGGCCTATGGCTACACCTTC. Amino acid sequence: CASSLGDRGAYGYTF.

The J gene is TRBJ2-2, the V gene TRBV4-1; maybe TRBD1 (5 bases). Germline assignment: CDR1 MGHRA and CDR2 YSYEKL. The CDR3 runs 17 residues. The V end was cut by 7 bases, the J end by 1 base, with 19 bases between. CDR3 amino acids: CASKSVWGQRNTGELFF. CDR3 DNA sequence: TGCGCCAGCAAGTCCGTCTGGGGCCAGAGGAACACCGGGGAGCTGTTTTTT.

The chain carries TRBV18 and TRBJ1-2, with D unclear. This CDR3 spans 15 amino acids. Germline CDR1 and CDR2: KGHSH and LQKENI. V was pared by 0 bases and J by 8 bases, with 16 bases between. CDR3 amino acids: CASSPPVIGNKGYTF. CDR3 DNA sequence: TGTGCCAGCTCACCACCGGTTATCGGGAACAAGGGCTACACCTTC. Using reference TRBV18 and TRBJ1-2 for the parts outside the CDR3, the full variable domain is NAGVMQNPRHLVRRRGQEARLRCSPMKGHSHVYWYRQLPEEGLKFMVYLQKENIIDESGMPKERFSAEFPKEGPSILRIQQVVRGDSAAYFCASSPPVIGNKGYTFGSGTRLTVV.

As concerns this clone: Other DNA sequences of this sample code for an identical CDR3. The genes are TRBV28 and TRBJ2-3; 10 nucleotides align to TRBD1. The CDR3 has 14 residues. Losses at the gene ends were 6 bases for V and 1 base for J; bases not matched to a gene: 1. Germline values: CDR1 MDHEN, CDR2 SYDVKM. The chain's CDR3 is CASRDRGGTDTQYF. The DNA of the CDR3 is TGTGCCAGCAGGGACAGGGGGGGCACAGATACGCAGTATTTT.

This clone appeared a few times. The chain recombines TRBV9 with TRBJ1-3; D is unresolved. The CDR3 length is 13 residues. CDR1 is SGDLS and CDR2 is YYNGEE in the germline V gene. Trimming stripped 0 bases from V and 8 bases from J, with 9 bases between. DNA for the CDR3: TGTGCCAGCAGCGTAGAGGGAGATGACACCATATATTTT. Protein sequence: CASSVEGDDTIYF.

V gene TRBV18 combines with J gene TRBJ2-4, with 8 bases fitting TRBD2. Trimming cost V 5 bases and J 4 bases; bases outside gene matches: 4. This CDR3 has 14 residues. CDR1 and CDR2 from the germline V gene are KGHSH and LQKENI. The CDR3 region is CASSVREGKNIQYF. CDR3 DNA sequence: TGTGCCAGCTCAGTTCGGGAGGGGAAAAACATTCAGTACTTC.

The gene calls are TRBV2 and TRBJ2-1, with D perhaps matching TRBD2 (5 bases). V lost 9 bases, J lost 7 bases, and 10 bases lay in between. CDR1 and CDR2 from the germline V gene are SNHLY and FYNNEI. This CDR3 has 11 residues. DNA for the CDR3: TGTGCCAGAGCGGAGCAAAATGAGCAGTTCTTC. Protein: CARAEQNEQFF.

The chain employs TRBV6-5 and TRBJ1-1; D might be TRBD1 (5 bases). Germline assignment: CDR1 MNHEY and CDR2 SVGAGI. The CDR3 is made up of 13 amino acids. V shed 6 bases and J shed 6 bases, with 14 bases lying between them. CDR3 sequence: CASSYAGRSEAFF. CDR3 DNA: TGTGCCAGCAGCTACGCAGGGAGGTCTGAAGCTTTCTTT.

The rearrangement joins TRBV7-6 to TRBJ2-1; D is unresolved. The CDR3 contains 15 residues. In germline, CDR1 is SGHVS, CDR2 FNYEAQ. V lost 1 base and J lost 4, with 11 bases in between. The CDR3 DNA sequence: TGTGCCAGCAGCTTAGGTCCCTTCGGGTACAATGAGCAGTTCTTC. Its translation: CASSLGPFGYNEQFF.

The count of this clone is one. This chain links TRBV7-6 with TRBJ1-2; 8 nucleotides align to TRBD1. This CDR3 is 14 amino acids long. Germline-derived CDR1 and CDR2 are SGHVS and FNYEAQ. With V trimmed by 5 bases and J by 4 bases, 6 bases remained unmatched. This chain's CDR3 is CASSPQGAVYGYTF. Here the CDR3 DNA reads TGTGCCAGCAGCCCCCAGGGGGCGGTCTATGGCTACACCTTC. Full variable domain (outside the CDR3, taken from reference TRBV7-6 and TRBJ1-2): GAGVSQSPRYKVTKRGQDVALRCDPISGHVSLYWYRQALGQGPEFLTYFNYEAQQDKSGLPNDRFSAERPEGSISTLTIQRTEQRDSAMYRCASSPQGAVYGYTFGSGTRLTVV.

The chain joins TRBV7-9 to TRBJ2-1; TRBD2 matches 15 bases. The junction had 8 bases not matched to a gene; V was cut back by 4 bases and J by 4 bases. Germline assignment: CDR1 SEHNR and CDR2 FQNEAQ (reference sequence). CDR3 length: 18 amino acids. This chain's CDR3 is CASSSGLAGGPSYNEQFF. The CDR3 DNA is TGTGCCAGCAGCTCAGGACTAGCGGGAGGGCCCTCGTACAATGAGCAGTTCTTC.

The chain combines TRBV4-3 with TRBJ1-4; D is perhaps TRBD1 (6 bases). This CDR3 contains 15 residues. Looked up from germline, CDR1 is LGHNA and CDR2 is YSLEER. The V end was cut by 4 bases, the J end by 8 bases, with 17 bases between. For the CDR3, the DNA is TGCGCCAGCAGCCCTCGGACAGCTAATTTAGAAAAACTGTTTTTT. Translating it yields CASSPRTANLEKLFF.

J is TRBJ2-7 and V is TRBV28, with D uncertain. Trimming shortened V by 3 bases and J by 7 bases, and 10 bases separated the two germline ends. Per germline, CDR1 MDHEN and CDR2 SYDVKM. CDR3 length: 12 residues. CDR3 coding DNA: TGTGCCAGCAGTTTTGGCCTTTGGGAGCAGTACTTC. It translates to CASSFGLWEQYF.

V is TRBV4-3 and J is TRBJ2-7; D might be TRBD1 (5 bases). The germline V gene encodes CDR1 LGHNA and CDR2 YSLEER. This CDR3 is 15 amino acids long. Trimming shortened V by 3 bases and J by 0 bases, and 12 bases separated the two germline ends. The CDR3 coding sequence is TGCGCCAGCAGCCAGGACGGACATTTCTCCTACGAGCAGTACTTC. It translates to CASSQDGHFSYEQYF.

The chain couples TRBV11-2 to TRBJ1-2; no clear D. The CDR3 totals 15 residues. CDR1 is SGHAT, CDR2 FQNNGV, per germline. The ends were cut back, 1 base at V and 4 bases at J, with 13 bases in the middle. CDR3 region: CASSLVPGAGYGYTF. For the CDR3, the DNA is TGTGCCAGCAGCTTAGTTCCTGGCGCGGGCTATGGCTACACCTTC.

The CDR3 loop is CASSYLGGMNTEAFF. DNA of the CDR3: TGTGCCAGCAGTTACTTAGGCGGGATGAACACTGAAGCTTTCTTT. V usage is TRBV6-5 and J usage is TRBJ1-1, with unresolved D. The CDR3 contains 15 residues. The V end was cut by 1 base, the J end by 0 bases, with 9 bases between. CDR1 is MNHEY, CDR2 SVGAGI, per germline.

The chain links TRBV29-1 to TRBJ2-1; 11 bases map to TRBD2. J lost 7 bases, V lost 6 bases, and 8 bases had no gene match. This CDR3 contains 14 residues. Germline loops: CDR1 SQVTM, CDR2 ANQGSEA. The CDR3 DNA is TGCAGCGTCGCCACTAGCGGGAGTTGGAATGAGCAGTTCTTC. Amino acid sequence: CSVATSGSWNEQFF.

Written as DNA, the CDR3 is TGCAGCGTTGAGGGACAGGGCAAATACGAGCAGTACTTC. Amino acids: CSVEGQGKYEQYF. V and J are TRBV29-1 and TRBJ2-7; TRBD1 matches at 9 bases. This CDR3 spans 13 amino acids. V lost 3 bases, J lost 4 bases, and 4 bases stayed unmatched. Germline CDR1 reads SQVTM; CDR2 reads ANQGSEA.

V gene TRBV2 combines with J gene TRBJ1-2; a weak D match, TRBD1 (6 bases). The CDR3 is 13 amino acids. The V end lost 3 bases, the J end lost 8 bases, and 13 bases lay between the germline ends. Germline assignment: CDR1 SNHLY and CDR2 FYNNEI. CDR3 sequence reads: CASSEPGAEGYTF. CDR3 coding DNA: TGTGCCAGCAGTGAGCCAGGGGCGGAAGGCTACACCTTC.